This TCR beta chain came from a study of T cell responses to AZD1222 COVID-19 vaccine. The trim removed 5 bases at V and 5 bases at J, leaving 15 bases unmatched. Germline CDR1 is SGHNT and CDR2 is YENEEA. The CDR3 has 19 residues. TCRdb's copy holds only in-frame clones and misses some; the assay was immunoSEQ multiplex PCR. The sample shows around 140,000 clones, approximately 90% of them seen only once. This sequence was found in an adult in good health. The gene calls are TRBV11-3 and TRBJ2-3; 14 nucleotides match TRBD2. This specimen consisted of peripheral blood, obtained on day 0 of AZD1222 vaccination. The CDR3 loop is CASSLKRLAGGPPVDTQYF. CDR3 bases: TGTGCCAGCAGCCTTAAGAGACTAGCGGGAGGGCCCCCTGTAGATACGCAGTATTTT.